The 10 T cell receptor beta chains in this list originate from one sample, sequenced in a study of blood T cell repertoires in COVID-19. Some clones are missing from TCRdb's copy, which holds only in-frame ones; the method was immunoSEQ multiplex PCR. The repertoire holds around 360,000 clones, with roughly 84% as singletons. Material for sequencing was PBMCs or T cells enriched from blood (not recorded which). All receptors come from a woman aged 25 to 39 who had recovered from COVID-19.

The chain employs TRBV19 and TRBJ1-5; no clear D. The CDR3 runs 13 residues. The V gene lost 3 bases and the J gene lost 5 bases, with 8 bases spanning the gap. In germline, CDR1 is LNHDA, CDR2 SQIVND (reference sequence). CDR3 sequence reads: CASSMSADQPQHF. In nucleotides, the CDR3 is TGTGCCAGTAGTATGTCTGCAGATCAGCCCCAGCATTTT.

V and J are TRBV12-3 or TRBV12-4 and TRBJ1-4; 8 bases fit TRBD1. The CDR3 totals 13 residues. J lost 8 bases, V lost 3 bases, and 2 bases had no gene match. CDR3 nucleotide sequence: TGTGCCAGCAGTTTGACAGGGGCAGAAAAACTGTTTTTT. This codes for CASSLTGAEKLFF.

The chain links TRBV19 to TRBJ2-5, with TRBD1 identical over 8 bases. Germline V CDR1 and CDR2: LNHDA, SQIVND (reference sequence). There are 14 residues in the CDR3. V was clipped by 5 bases and J by 5 bases; unmatched bases: 7. The CDR3 DNA reads TGTGCCAGTAGTTCGACAGGGGCGTGGGAGACCCAGTACTTC. It yields the protein CASSSTGAWETQYF.

This chain joins TRBV9 and TRBJ1-2; no clear D. CDR1 is SGDLS, CDR2 YYNGEE, per germline. This CDR3 has 11 amino acids. The V end was cut by 3 bases, the J end by 6 bases, with 6 bases between. The CDR3 here is CASSGGDGYTF. The CDR3 nucleotides read TGTGCCAGCAGCGGAGGAGATGGCTACACCTTC.

This chain uses TRBV10-1 with TRBJ2-3, with TRBD2 matching over 9 bases. CDR1 is WNHNN and CDR2 is SYGVQD in the germline V gene (reference sequence). The V and J ends lost 6 bases and 4 bases, in that order; junction bases with no gene match: 11. This CDR3 has 16 residues. CDR3 loop: CASRGRIAGGPDTQYF. The CDR3 DNA is TGCGCCAGCAGAGGTCGTATCGCGGGGGGGCCAGATACGCAGTATTTT.

The chain uses TRBV29-1 and TRBJ2-7; tentative D call: TRBD1 (6 bases). V lost 7 bases and J 4 bases, leaving 23 bases between the germline ends. Germline lookup yields CDR1 SQVTM and CDR2 ANQGSEA. There are 15 residues in the CDR3. CDR3 DNA: TGCAGCGCCATCTGGAACGGGACACGCCGATACGAGCAGTACTTC. Residues: CSAIWNGTRRYEQYF.

The sample holds one count of this clone. The chain recombines TRBV21-1 with TRBJ2-7; the DNA was not used to check the table's D call, TRBD1. TRBV21-1 is marked as a pseudogene. The length of the CDR3 is 15 residues. CDR3 DNA sequence: TGTGCCAGCAGCAAAGAAGAGGGGGTCTTCTACGAGCAGTACTTC. Translating it yields CASSKEEGVFYEQYF.

The rearrangement uses TRBV11-2 and TRBJ1-1; the D gene is possibly TRBD1 (5 bases). Germline V lookup: CDR1 SGHAT, CDR2 FQNNGV. Trimming removed 5 bases at V and 1 base at J, with 23 bases between. There are 18 residues in the CDR3. CDR3 in amino acids: CASSPRIIVRASNTEAFF. For the CDR3, the DNA is TGTGCCAGCAGCCCCCGCATTATTGTCAGGGCTTCGAACACTGAAGCTTTCTTT.

The chain links TRBV11-3 to TRBJ1-5; 7 bases align to TRBD1. Per the germline V gene, CDR1 is SGHNT and CDR2 is YENEEA. CDR3 length equals 17 residues. Trimming cost V 1 base and J 4 bases; bases outside gene matches: 10. CDR3 nucleotides: TGTGCCAGCAGCTTAGTGGAACAGGGGCCGAGGAATCAGCCCCAGCATTTT. This gives the protein CASSLVEQGPRNQPQHF.

The J gene is TRBJ1-2, the V gene TRBV19, with 7 bases identical to TRBD1. J gave up 2 bases and V 8 bases, and 17 bases lay outside the gene matches. Germline V lookup: CDR1 LNHDA, CDR2 SQIVND (reference sequence). The CDR3 contains 17 residues. This CDR3 reads CASHGRKGALRNYGYTF. CDR3 bases: TGTGCCAGTCACGGGCGAAAGGGGGCGCTTAGGAACTATGGCTACACCTTC.